This TCR beta chain stems from a study of regulatory T cells in long-lasting Graves disease. The study's findings and limits: Persistent disease showed a preference for TRBV28, TRBJ1-2 and TRBJ2-5. Persistent patients had a count of shared public clonotypes (around 2,500) that exceeded that of new patients (about 970).

Per the germline V gene, CDR1 is MNHEY and CDR2 is SVGEGT. V lost 6 bases, J lost 5 bases, and 8 bases lay in between. There are 12 residues in the CDR3. Described time point: persistent/refractory GD, antithyroid drugs over 5 years with positive TRAb. PBMC-derived RNA was used for the TCR library. Libraries of TCR beta came from iRepertoire HTBI primers plus Arm-PCR of CDR3 regions. TCRdb processed the multiplex PCR reads anew with MiXCR; each CDR3 protein has one entry. The repertoire holds some 300,000 distinct CDR3 sequences, with around 20% as singletons. Concerning this clonotype itself: The antigen remains undetermined.

The chain has TRBV6-2 or TRBV6-3 and TRBJ1-5; D gene uncertain. This receptor was identified in a female donor with Graves disease. Sequencing used peripheral blood mononuclear cells (PBMCs), obtained when the disease was refractory, from a patient treated with antithyroid drugs. CDR3 loop: CASSSDYQPQHF. The CDR3 DNA reads TGTGCCAGCAGCTCGGATTATCAGCCCCAGCATTTT.